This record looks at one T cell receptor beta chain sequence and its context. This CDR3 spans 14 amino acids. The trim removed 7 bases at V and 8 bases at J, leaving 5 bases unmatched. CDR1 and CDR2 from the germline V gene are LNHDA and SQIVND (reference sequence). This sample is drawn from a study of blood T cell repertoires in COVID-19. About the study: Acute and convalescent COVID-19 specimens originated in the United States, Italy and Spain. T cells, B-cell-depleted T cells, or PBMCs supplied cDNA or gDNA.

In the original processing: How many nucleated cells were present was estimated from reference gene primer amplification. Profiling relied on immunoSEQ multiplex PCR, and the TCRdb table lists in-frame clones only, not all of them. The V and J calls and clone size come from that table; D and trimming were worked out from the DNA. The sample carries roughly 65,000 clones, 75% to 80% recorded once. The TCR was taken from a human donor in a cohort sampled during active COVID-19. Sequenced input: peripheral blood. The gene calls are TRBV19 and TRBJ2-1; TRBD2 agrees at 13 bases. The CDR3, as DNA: TGTGCCAGTACGGGACTAGCGGGATCCCATGAGCAGTTCTTC. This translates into CASTGLAGSHEQFF.